Each of the 10 T cell receptor beta chains below was sequenced from the same sample in a study of cytomegalovirus exposure and HLA in healthy donors. The primer mix had 60 Vbeta and 13 Jbeta primers. The protocol was immunoSEQ multiplex PCR, while the TCRdb copy is restricted to in-frame clones and leaves out a portion. This sample lists 70,000 or so clones; its ten largest clones have over 4.5%. Source material: PBMCs. The receptors come from a man aged 40-49 years in good health and CMV-seronegative.

The chain employs TRBV4-3 and TRBJ2-7; a weak D match, TRBD2 (6 bases). Looked up from germline, CDR1 is LGHNA and CDR2 is YSLEER. The ends were cut back, 0 bases at V and 3 bases at J, with 12 bases in the middle. The CDR3 has 15 residues. The CDR3 bases are TGCGCCAGCAGCCAAGATGCTCGCGGGGACTACGAGCAGTACTTC. Amino acids: CASSQDARGDYEQYF.

V usage is TRBV4-2 and J usage is TRBJ1-2; 11 bases are shared with TRBD1. V lost 4 bases to trimming and J lost 0 bases; unmatched junction nucleotides: 7. Germline V gene lookup returns CDR1 LGHNA and CDR2 YNFKEQ. The CDR3 loop spans 17 amino acids. In DNA, the CDR3 is TGTGCCAGCAGCCGGACAGGGGGCGGTGGAGCTAACTATGGCTACACCTTC. Encoded protein: CASSRTGGGGANYGYTF.

The rearrangement uses TRBV28 and TRBJ1-5; TRBD1 agrees at 8 bases. This CDR3 has 15 residues. Germline CDR1 reads MDHEN; CDR2 reads SYDVKM. V was pared by 6 bases and J by 1 base, with 5 bases of the junction left unmatched. CDR3 sequence (DNA): TGTGCCAGCAGGCTGACAGGGGTGAGCAATCAGCCCCAGCATTTT. Translating gives CASRLTGVSNQPQHF. Combining the CDR3 with reference TRBV28 and TRBJ1-5 gives the whole variable domain DVKVTQSSRYLVKRTGEKVFLECVQDMDHENMFWYRQDPGLGLRLIYFSYDVKMKEKGDIPEGYSVSREKKERFSLILESASTNQTSMYLCASRLTGVSNQPQHFGDGTRLSIL.

The chain recombines TRBV7-2 with TRBJ1-5, with 8 bases lining up with TRBD1. The length of the CDR3 is 15 residues. Per the germline V gene, CDR1 is SGHTA and CDR2 is FQGNSA. J was trimmed by 5 bases and V by 6 bases; bases with no gene match: 9. The CDR3 spells CASSREGQADQPQHF. In nucleotides, the CDR3 is TGTGCCAGCAGTCGAGAGGGACAGGCGGATCAGCCCCAGCATTTT.

V gene TRBV7-2 combines with J gene TRBJ2-6; a possible D gene is TRBD1 (6 bases). CDR1 and CDR2 from the germline V gene are SGHTA and FQGNSA. This CDR3 has 16 amino acids. With 1 base removed from V and 2 bases from J, the gap between germline ends came to 9 bases. CDR3 coding DNA: TGTGCCAGCAGCTTAGATTCAGGGGCTGGGGCCAACGTCCTGACTTTC. Translated, it gives CASSLDSGAGANVLTF.

The chain carries TRBV4-3 and TRBJ1-1; D is unresolved. This CDR3 is built from 14 residues. The V end was cut by 3 bases, the J end by 0 bases, with 8 bases between. Germline CDR1 LGHNA, CDR2 YSLEER. CDR3 DNA sequence: TGCGCCAGCAGCCAGCACTATATGAACACTGAAGCTTTCTTT. This codes for CASSQHYMNTEAFF.

The V call is TRBV11-2, the J call TRBJ2-1; tentatively, D is TRBD1 (6 bases). CDR3 length: 15 residues. CDR1 and CDR2 from the germline V gene are SGHAT and FQNNGV. With 3 bases removed from V and 8 bases from J, the gap between germline ends came to 17 bases. The chain's CDR3 is CASSFQGRGMYEQFF. Written as DNA, the CDR3 is TGTGCCAGCAGCTTTCAGGGCAGGGGCATGTATGAGCAGTTCTTC.

The chain links TRBV5-4 to TRBJ1-2; TRBD1 matches 7 bases. The germline CDR1 and CDR2 sequences are SGHNT and YYREEE (reference sequence). There are 13 residues in the CDR3. The ends lost 2 bases at V and 10 bases at J; junction bases unmatched: 8. CDR3 sequence (DNA): TGTGCCAGCAGCTTTTTAGGGGGCGTTCACTACACCTTC. Encoded protein: CASSFLGGVHYTF. The full variable domain, rest sourced from reference TRBV5-4 and TRBJ1-2, is ETGVTQSPTHLIKTRGQQVTLRCSSQSGHNTVSWYQQALGQGPQFIFQYYREEENGRGNFPPRFSGLQFPNYSSELNVNALELDDSALYLCASSFLGGVHYTFGSGTRLTVV.

CDR3 protein: CASRRGNQPQHF. CDR3 sequence (DNA): TGTGCCAGCAGACGGGGGAATCAGCCCCAGCATTTT. The rearrangement joins TRBV6-6 to TRBJ1-5; weak D call: TRBD1 (5 bases). With 6 bases removed from V and 4 bases from J, the gap between germline ends came to 7 bases. The length of the CDR3 is 12 residues. Germline V CDR1 and CDR2: MNHNY, SVGAGI (reference sequence).

The V call is TRBV6-5, the J call TRBJ1-2; D perhaps matches TRBD1 (5 bases). Germline CDR1 is MNHEY and CDR2 is SVGAGI. V lost 6 bases to trimming and J lost 0 bases, with 8 bases between them. The CDR3 is 13 amino acids. CDR3 coding DNA: TGTGCCAGCAGCCCGACAGCTAACTATGGCTACACCTTC. Its translation: CASSPTANYGYTF.